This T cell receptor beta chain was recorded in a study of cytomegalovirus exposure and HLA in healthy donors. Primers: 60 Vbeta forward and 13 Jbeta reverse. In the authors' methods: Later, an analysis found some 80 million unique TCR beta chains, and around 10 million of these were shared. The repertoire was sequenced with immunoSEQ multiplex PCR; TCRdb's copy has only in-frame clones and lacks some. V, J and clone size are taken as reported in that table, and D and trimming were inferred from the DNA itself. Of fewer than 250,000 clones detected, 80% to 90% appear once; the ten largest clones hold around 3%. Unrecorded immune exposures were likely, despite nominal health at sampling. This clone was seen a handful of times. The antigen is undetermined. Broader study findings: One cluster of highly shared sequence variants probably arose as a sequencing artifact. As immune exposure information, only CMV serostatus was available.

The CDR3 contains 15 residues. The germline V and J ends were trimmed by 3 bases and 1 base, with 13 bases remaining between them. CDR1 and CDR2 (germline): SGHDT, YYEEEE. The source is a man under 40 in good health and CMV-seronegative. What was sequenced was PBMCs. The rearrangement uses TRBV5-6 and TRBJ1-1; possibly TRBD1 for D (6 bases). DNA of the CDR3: TGTGCCAGCAGCTGGGGGCCGGGAAGGAACACTGAAGCTTTCTTT. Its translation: CASSWGPGRNTEAFF.